These 14 T cell receptor beta chains were all obtained from the same sample, sequenced in a study of blood T cell repertoires in COVID-19. Libraries were prepared by immunoSEQ multiplex PCR; TCRdb keeps only in-frame clonotypes and omits some of them. Of fewer than 350,000 clones listed, approximately 88% are singletons. Material for sequencing was peripheral blood. The receptors here all came from a man younger than 45 with COVID-19, enrolled during active disease.

This clone occurred once. The rearrangement joins TRBV3-1 (or the pseudogene TRBV3-2) to TRBJ2-7; weak D call: TRBD1 (6 bases). CDR1 is LGHDT and CDR2 is YNNKEL in the germline V gene (reference sequence). The CDR3 has 16 residues. The V gene lost 2 bases and the J gene lost 5 bases, with 19 bases spanning the gap. DNA of the CDR3: TGTGCCAGCAGCCAACTGGTGCAGGGGATATCCCACGAGCAGTACTTC. Amino acids: CASSQLVQGISHEQYF.

This clone is a singleton in its sample. V usage is TRBV29-1 and J usage is TRBJ2-7; 10 positions match TRBD2. The CDR3 contains 15 residues. Germline V gives CDR1 SQVTM, CDR2 ANQGSEA. V lost 6 bases and J lost 3; bases outside the gene matches: 11. The CDR3 protein is CSVWDSGTSDYEQYF. The CDR3, as DNA: TGCAGCGTCTGGGACTCCGGGACTAGCGACTACGAGCAGTACTTC.

This clone was seen just once. The rearrangement uses TRBV24-1 and TRBJ2-3; D perhaps matches TRBD2 (5 bases). The CDR3 runs to 15 residues. CDR1 and CDR2 from the germline V gene are KGHDR and SFDVKD. V shed 2 bases and J shed 2 bases, with 10 bases lying between them. Written as DNA, the CDR3 is TGTGCCACCAGTGATTCGGGGTCTTACACAGATACGCAGTATTTT. It yields the protein CATSDSGSYTDTQYF.

This rearrangement joins TRBV9 to TRBJ1-5; 11 bases match TRBD1. Germline CDR1 is SGDLS and CDR2 is YYNGEE. The CDR3 is made up of 14 amino acids. Trimming removed 3 bases from V and 9 bases from J; junction bases left unmatched: 5. The DNA of the CDR3 is TGTGCCAGCAGCGAGGGGACAGGGGGTGGGCCCCAGCATTTT. Translating it yields CASSEGTGGGPQHF. Supplemented by reference TRBV9 and TRBJ1-5, the full variable domain reads DSGVTQTPKHLITATGQRVTLRCSPRSGDLSVYWYQQSLDQGLQFLIQYYNGEERAKGNILERFSAQQFPDLHSELNLSSLELGDSALYFCASSEGTGGGPQHFGDGTRLSIL.

V gene TRBV3-1 (or the pseudogene TRBV3-2) combines with J gene TRBJ2-7; D may be TRBD1 (6 bases). The V end was cut by 6 bases, the J end by 0 bases, with 12 bases between. Germline CDR1 and CDR2: LGHDT and YNNKEL (reference sequence). The CDR3 runs to 14 residues. CDR3 DNA sequence: TGTGCCAGCAGTCGAGGACAGTACTCCTACGAGCAGTACTTC. This sequence encodes CASSRGQYSYEQYF.

The chain recombines TRBV29-1 with TRBJ1-2; D gene unclear. Trimming cost V 1 base and J 4 bases, with 10 bases left between them. CDR1 and CDR2 (germline): SQVTM, ANQGSEA. There are 13 residues in the CDR3. The CDR3 DNA reads TGCAGCGTTGAAGTTTTCGGTATCTATGGCTACACCTTC. It yields the protein CSVEVFGIYGYTF.

This clone appeared a few times. The chain combines TRBV7-8 with TRBJ1-3; possibly TRBD1 for D (5 bases). Germline V gene sequence: CDR1 SGHVS, CDR2 FQNEAQ. The V gene lost 4 bases and the J gene lost 0 bases, with 7 bases spanning the gap. The CDR3 consists of 14 residues. The CDR3: CASSSTVSGNTIYF. The CDR3 coding sequence is TGTGCCAGCAGCTCGACAGTCTCTGGAAACACCATATATTTT.

The rearrangement links TRBV30 to TRBJ2-7, with a tentative D call TRBD2 (5 bases). V lost 1 base to trimming and J lost 0 bases, with 16 bases between them. This CDR3 is built from 16 residues. Germline V gives CDR1 GTSNPN, CDR2 SVGIG (reference sequence). The CDR3 protein is CAWSGGRTLSSYEQYF. In DNA form, the CDR3 reads TGTGCCTGGAGTGGTGGTCGGACTCTCAGCTCCTACGAGCAGTACTTC.

This chain joins TRBV28 and TRBJ2-3; 9 bases are shared with TRBD1. V trimming: 5 bases; J trimming: 6 bases; junction bases outside the gene matches: 12. The CDR3 is 16 residues long. Germline V gene lookup returns CDR1 MDHEN and CDR2 SYDVKM. This CDR3 reads CASSPPRGTGSDTQYF. Written as DNA, the CDR3 is TGTGCCAGCAGTCCACCCCGTGGGACAGGGTCGGATACGCAGTATTTT.

V and J are TRBV28 and TRBJ2-5; TRBD1 agrees at 11 bases. Germline-derived CDR1 and CDR2 are MDHEN and SYDVKM. J lost 1 base, V lost 1 base, and 2 bases had no gene match. There are 16 residues in the CDR3. CDR3 DNA: TGTGCCAGCAGTTTATTGGGACAGGGGGGCCAAGAGACCCAGTACTTC. Encoded protein: CASSLLGQGGQETQYF.

The chain uses TRBV20-1 and TRBJ2-3; no clear D. The CDR3 consists of 11 residues. V lost 5 bases and J lost 3, with 6 bases in between. Germline V gene data show CDR1 as DFQATT and CDR2 as SNEGSKA (reference sequence). The CDR3 sequence: CSAFRTDTQYF. In DNA form, the CDR3 reads TGCAGTGCTTTCAGGACAGATACGCAGTATTTT.

CDR3 sequence: CASSLTNGETQYF. The CDR3 nucleotides read TGTGCCAGCAGCTTAACGAACGGGGAGACCCAGTACTTC. The V call is TRBV7-3, the J call TRBJ2-5; D unclear. Trimming pared 0 bases from V and 5 bases from J, leaving 7 bases between. Germline lookup yields CDR1 SGHTA and CDR2 FQGTGA. This CDR3 contains 13 residues.

This chain connects TRBV5-5 to TRBJ2-5; TRBD2 might be the D (6 bases). The CDR3 length is 14 residues. V was trimmed by 2 bases and J by 4 bases, leaving 12 bases between them. Germline V gives CDR1 SGHKS, CDR2 YYEKEE (reference sequence). CDR3 in amino acids: CASSFSPGAETQYF. The DNA for the CDR3 is TGTGCCAGCAGCTTCTCCCCGGGAGCAGAGACCCAGTACTTC.

The chain combines TRBV29-1 with TRBJ2-3, with 8 nucleotides matching TRBD1. The CDR3 runs to 13 residues. Germline V CDR1 and CDR2: SQVTM, ANQGSEA. The V and J ends lost 8 bases and 3 bases, in that order; junction bases with no gene match: 7. The CDR3, as DNA: TGCAGCCTCCTGACAGGGGCAACAGATACGCAGTATTTT. Protein sequence: CSLLTGATDTQYF.